These T cell receptor beta chains were read from a single sample in a study of T-cell reconstitution after alpha-beta-depleted transplantation in children. MiXCR, run by TCRdb on the PCR reads, gives a single entry per CDR3 protein. The table records roughly 280,000 distinct CDR3 sequences, 9.5% to 13% of them present only once. The material was peripheral blood, obtained 180 days after TCRalphabeta/CD19-depleted stem cell transplant. These receptors all stem from a male patient aged 2 to 10 who had a stem cell transplant for chronic granulomatous disease, so the T cells may come from the graft donor. CDR3s include the opening cysteine and the closing phenylalanine or tryptophan.

v_gene	CDR3aa
TRBV4-2	CASSSGAGWVTEAFF
TRBV28	CAAALNNSPLHF
TRBV2	CASIRSATGNTIYF
TRBV18	CASPPRLAGGYNEQFF
TRBV6-4	CAICTRTGLSSGANVLTF
TRBV27	CASTPGPTYNEQFF
TRBV18	CASSPTAGSSYEQYF
TRBV20-1	CSVRAPDTQYF
TRBV11-2	CASSLDAGSYNEQFF
TRBV4-1	CASSQDLDRANSNEQFF
TRBV28	CASSFFRHNEQFF
TRBV5-1	CASSLTSGRTTDTQYF
TRBV11-2	CASSLYEGYEQYF
TRBV15	CATSRDLADEQFF
TRBV7-2	CASSQQSGGEKLFF
TRBV12-3/TRBV12-4	CASSSRQGGLYIQPQHF